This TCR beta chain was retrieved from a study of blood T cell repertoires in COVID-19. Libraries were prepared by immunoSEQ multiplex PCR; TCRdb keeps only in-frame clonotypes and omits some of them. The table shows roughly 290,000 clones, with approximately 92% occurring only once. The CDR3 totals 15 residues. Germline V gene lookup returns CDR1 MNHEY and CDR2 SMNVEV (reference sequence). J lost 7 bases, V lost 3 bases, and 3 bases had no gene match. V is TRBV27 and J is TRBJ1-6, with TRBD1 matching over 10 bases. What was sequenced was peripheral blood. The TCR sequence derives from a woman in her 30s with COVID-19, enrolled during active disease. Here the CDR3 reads CASSFQTGGNSPLHF. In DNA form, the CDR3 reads TGTGCCAGCAGTTTTCAGACAGGGGGCAATTCACCCCTCCACTTT.